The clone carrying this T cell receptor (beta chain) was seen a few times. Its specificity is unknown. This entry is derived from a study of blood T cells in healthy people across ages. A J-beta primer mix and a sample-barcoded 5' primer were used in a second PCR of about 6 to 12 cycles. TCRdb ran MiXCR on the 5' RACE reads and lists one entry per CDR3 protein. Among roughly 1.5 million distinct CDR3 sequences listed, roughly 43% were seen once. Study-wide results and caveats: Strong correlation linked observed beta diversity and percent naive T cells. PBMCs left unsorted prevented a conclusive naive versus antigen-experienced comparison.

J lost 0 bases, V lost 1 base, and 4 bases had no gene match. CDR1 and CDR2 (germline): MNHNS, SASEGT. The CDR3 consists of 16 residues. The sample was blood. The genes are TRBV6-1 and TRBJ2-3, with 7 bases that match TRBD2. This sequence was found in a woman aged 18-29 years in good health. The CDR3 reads CASSEDVGGSTDTQYF. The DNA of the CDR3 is TGTGCCAGCAGTGAAGATGTGGGGGGGAGCACAGATACGCAGTATTTT.